A single sample gave rise to the 21 T cell receptor beta chains below, sequenced in a study of cytomegalovirus exposure and HLA in healthy donors. Primers included in the PCR were 60 Vbeta and 13 Jbeta primers. Libraries were prepared by immunoSEQ multiplex PCR; TCRdb keeps only in-frame clonotypes and omits some of them. The sample records 35,000 to 45,000 clones, 70% to 85% being singletons. Sample: PBMCs. The receptors come from a woman between 18 and 29 years old in good health and CMV-seropositive.

This clone was seen a single time. The chain uses TRBV28 and TRBJ1-1, with 7 bases matching TRBD1. With V trimmed by 6 bases and J by 1 base, 8 bases remained unmatched. Germline V CDR1 and CDR2: MDHEN, SYDVKM. This CDR3 has 15 amino acids. CDR3 bases: TGTGCCAGCAGAAAGCTGGGACAGACGAACACTGAAGCTTTCTTT. It is translated as CASRKLGQTNTEAFF.

This clone was picked up a small number of times. The J gene is TRBJ1-1, the V gene TRBV7-7; D is perhaps TRBD1 (6 bases). Looked up from germline, CDR1 is SSHAT and CDR2 is FNYEAQ (reference sequence). The CDR3 contains 17 residues. V lost 11 bases and J lost 8, with 33 bases in between. Here the CDR3 reads CAYSTTPDRNTSLEAFF. DNA of the CDR3: TGTGCCTACTCTACAACCCCGGACAGAAACACATCCTTAGAAGCTTTCTTT.

This clone was counted a single time. This rearrangement joins TRBV4-3 to TRBJ2-4, with D possibly TRBD2 on 6 matching bases. The CDR3 runs 14 residues. Between the trimmed V and J ends, which lost 0 bases and 6 bases, there was a span of 9 bases. Germline V gives CDR1 LGHNA, CDR2 YSLEER. The CDR3 reads CASSQELASNIQYF. CDR3 nucleotide sequence: TGCGCCAGCAGCCAAGAACTAGCCTCAAACATTCAGTACTTC.

The genes are TRBV7-9 and TRBJ2-1, with 7 positions matching TRBD1. Germline-derived CDR1 and CDR2 are SEHNR and FQNEAQ (reference sequence). Trimming removed 2 bases from V and 6 bases from J; junction bases left unmatched: 1. The CDR3 has 13 residues. In DNA, the CDR3 is TGTGCCAGCAGCTTAACAGGGGTCAATGAGCAGTTCTTC. Encoded protein: CASSLTGVNEQFF.

The genes are TRBV2 and TRBJ1-4; D is unresolved. V dropped 5 bases and J dropped 2 bases, with 15 bases sitting between them. The CDR3 runs to 16 residues. Per germline, CDR1 SNHLY and CDR2 FYNNEI. CDR3 sequence reads: CASSHPLIATNEKLFF. The CDR3 DNA follows: TGTGCCAGCAGTCACCCCTTAATCGCGACTAATGAAAAACTGTTTTTT.

J is TRBJ2-7 and V is TRBV4-1, with TRBD2 matching 12 bases. Germline V gene sequence: CDR1 MGHRA, CDR2 YSYEKL. Unmatched junction bases numbered 4, after V lost 1 base and J lost 6 bases. The CDR3 has 15 amino acids. Here the CDR3 DNA reads TGCGCCAGCAGCCAAGGACTAGCGGGAGATGGCGAGCAGTACTTC. Its protein product is CASSQGLAGDGEQYF.

The J gene is TRBJ2-5, the V gene TRBV14; D might be TRBD2 (5 bases). The CDR3 is 16 amino acids. Germline CDR1 and CDR2: SGHDN and FVKESK. The V end lost 1 base, the J end lost 1 base, and 13 bases lay between the germline ends. The CDR3 DNA sequence: TGTGCCAGCAGCCAAGCAACAAGGGAGATCCAAGAGACCCAGTACTTC. Translation: CASSQATREIQETQYF.

The chain links TRBV2 to TRBJ1-4, with D maybe TRBD1 (6 bases). CDR1 is SNHLY, CDR2 FYNNEI, per germline. V lost 6 bases and J lost 2, with 13 bases in between. This CDR3 contains 15 residues. CDR3 protein: CASSRMGATNEKLFF. For the CDR3, the DNA is TGTGCCAGCAGCCGAATGGGGGCGACTAATGAAAAACTGTTTTTT.

The chain joins TRBV9 to TRBJ2-5, with 7 bases lining up with TRBD1. V trimming: 0 bases; J trimming: 4 bases; junction bases outside the gene matches: 9. Germline CDR1 and CDR2: SGDLS and YYNGEE. The CDR3 contains 16 residues. Written as DNA, the CDR3 is TGTGCCAGCAGCGTAGGGACAGGATCAACGGGAGAGACCCAGTACTTC. Translating it yields CASSVGTGSTGETQYF.

The genes are TRBV28 and TRBJ2-7; a weak D match, TRBD2 (5 bases). Germline V gives CDR1 MDHEN, CDR2 SYDVKM. Trimming removed 7 bases from V and 3 bases from J, with 16 bases in between. This CDR3 is built from 14 residues. DNA for the CDR3: TGTGCCAGCAATAAGGAGGACGCCTTCTACGAGCAGTACTTC. Translated: CASNKEDAFYEQYF. The full variable domain, rest sourced from reference TRBV28 and TRBJ2-7, is DVKVTQSSRYLVKRTGEKVFLECVQDMDHENMFWYRQDPGLGLRLIYFSYDVKMKEKGDIPEGYSVSREKKERFSLILESASTNQTSMYLCASNKEDAFYEQYFGPGTRLTVT.

The V and J genes are TRBV2 and TRBJ2-7; no firm D call. The CDR3 spans 15 residues. Germline V gene data show CDR1 as SNHLY and CDR2 as FYNNEI. The V and J ends lost 1 base and 4 bases respectively, with 14 bases between them. The CDR3 sequence is CASSEGYRVPYEQYF. In DNA, the CDR3 is TGTGCCAGCAGTGAAGGGTATCGCGTCCCGTACGAGCAGTACTTC.

V and J are TRBV28 and TRBJ1-4; D gene ambiguous. V gave up 1 base and J gave up 7 bases, with 7 bases separating them. In germline, CDR1 is MDHEN, CDR2 SYDVKM. The CDR3 consists of 13 residues. The CDR3 DNA reads TGTGCCAGCAGTTTATCCTACTTTGAAAAACTGTTTTTT. This encodes CASSLSYFEKLFF.

This clone has more than one count but fewer than ten. The chain employs TRBV4-2 and TRBJ2-1; D remains unclear. Germline CDR1 is LGHNA and CDR2 is YNFKEQ. The V end was cut by 0 bases, the J end by 2 bases, with 14 bases between. The CDR3 is 17 amino acids. Here the CDR3 DNA reads TGTGCCAGCAGCCAAGATTCCGACTCTCGGCCCTACAATGAGCAGTTCTTC. Residues: CASSQDSDSRPYNEQFF.

The chain links TRBV9 to TRBJ1-3; tentatively, D is TRBD1 (5 bases). Trimming removed 5 bases from V and 4 bases from J, with 19 bases in between. The CDR3 spans 16 residues. The germline V gene encodes CDR1 SGDLS and CDR2 YYNGEE. CDR3: CASSPTGTPSGNTIYF. In DNA, the CDR3 is TGTGCCAGCAGTCCTACCGGGACTCCGTCGGGAAACACCATATATTTT.

This chain connects TRBV28 to TRBJ2-3; the match to TRBD2 covers 7 bases. Trimming removed 8 bases from V and 3 bases from J; junction bases left unmatched: 8. Per the germline V gene, CDR1 is MDHEN and CDR2 is SYDVKM. This CDR3 is built from 14 residues. The CDR3 loop is CASGAGDPTDTQYF. The CDR3 coding sequence is TGTGCCAGCGGTGCGGGAGACCCAACAGATACGCAGTATTTT.

The V gene is TRBV5-1, the J gene TRBJ2-3, with a weak D call TRBD1 (7 bases). Germline-derived CDR1 and CDR2 are SGHRS and YFSETQ. V lost 5 bases to trimming and J lost 4 bases, with 14 bases between them. CDR3 size: 14 residues. CDR3 DNA sequence: TGCGCCAGCAGGCGGCAGGGGGGTTCAGATACGCAGTATTTT. Translating gives CASRRQGGSDTQYF.

The V call is TRBV2, the J call TRBJ1-2; D remains ambiguous. There are 15 residues in the CDR3. Germline V gene data show CDR1 as SNHLY and CDR2 as FYNNEI. V was clipped by 8 bases and J by 4 bases, with 20 bases between them. The CDR3: CASPTVEAAGYGYTF. CDR3 coding DNA: TGTGCCAGCCCTACTGTCGAAGCCGCGGGCTATGGCTACACCTTC. The full variable domain, with the rest looked up from reference TRBV2 and TRBJ1-2, is EPEVTQTPSHQVTQMGQEVILRCVPISNHLYFYWYRQILGQKVEFLVSFYNNEISEKSEIFDDQFSVERPDGSNFTLKIRSTKLEDSAMYFCASPTVEAAGYGYTFGSGTRLTVV.

The rearrangement uses TRBV5-1 and TRBJ2-7; no clear D. CDR3 length: 12 amino acids. V lost 0 bases and J lost 6, with 7 bases in between. The germline CDR1 and CDR2 sequences are SGHRS and YFSETQ. In nucleotides, the CDR3 is TGCGCCAGCAGCTTGGATCGCAGCGAGCAGTACTTC. The encoded protein is CASSLDRSEQYF.

This chain uses TRBV15 with TRBJ2-3, with 10 bases matching TRBD2. The CDR3 covers 15 residues. With 5 bases clipped from V and 1 base from J, the junction kept 3 bases outside the gene matches. The germline V gene encodes CDR1 LNHNV and CDR2 YYDKDF (reference sequence). The CDR3 DNA reads as TGTGCCACCAGCGGCACTAGCGGGGGCACAGATACGCAGTATTTT. Amino acid sequence: CATSGTSGGTDTQYF.

The chain is built from TRBV2 and TRBJ2-7; D is possibly TRBD1 (5 bases). The V and J ends lost 1 base and 3 bases respectively, with 13 bases between them. The germline CDR1 and CDR2 sequences are SNHLY and FYNNEI. The CDR3 extends over 15 amino acids. CDR3 nucleotides: TGTGCCAGCAGTGAAGTCGGGCAGGGCCTCTACGAGCAGTACTTC. The encoded protein is CASSEVGQGLYEQYF.

This chain connects TRBV7-9 to TRBJ2-1; 9 positions agree with TRBD2. V was clipped by 1 base and J by 5 bases; unmatched bases: 6. From germline, CDR1 is SEHNR and CDR2 FQNEAQ (reference sequence). This CDR3 region has 16 residues. Here the CDR3 DNA reads TGTGCCAGCAGCTTAGTTAGACTAGCGGACAACAATGAGCAGTTCTTC. Its protein product is CASSLVRLADNNEQFF.